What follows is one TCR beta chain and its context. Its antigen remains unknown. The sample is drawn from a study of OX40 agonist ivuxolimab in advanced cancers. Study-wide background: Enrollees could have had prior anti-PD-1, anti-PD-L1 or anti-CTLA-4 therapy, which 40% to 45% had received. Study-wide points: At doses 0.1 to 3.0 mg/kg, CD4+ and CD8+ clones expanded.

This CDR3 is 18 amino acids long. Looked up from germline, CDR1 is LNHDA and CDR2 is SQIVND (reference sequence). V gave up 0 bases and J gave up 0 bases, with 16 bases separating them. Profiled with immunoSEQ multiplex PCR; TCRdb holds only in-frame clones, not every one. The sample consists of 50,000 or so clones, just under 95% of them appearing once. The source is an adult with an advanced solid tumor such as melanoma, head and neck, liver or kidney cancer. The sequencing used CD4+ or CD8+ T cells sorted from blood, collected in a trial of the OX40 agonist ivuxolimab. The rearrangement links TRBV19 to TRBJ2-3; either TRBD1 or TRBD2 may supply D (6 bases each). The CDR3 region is CASSIDIPGALSTDTQYF. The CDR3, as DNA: TGTGCCAGTAGTATAGATATCCCGGGGGCTCTCAGCACAGATACGCAGTATTTT.